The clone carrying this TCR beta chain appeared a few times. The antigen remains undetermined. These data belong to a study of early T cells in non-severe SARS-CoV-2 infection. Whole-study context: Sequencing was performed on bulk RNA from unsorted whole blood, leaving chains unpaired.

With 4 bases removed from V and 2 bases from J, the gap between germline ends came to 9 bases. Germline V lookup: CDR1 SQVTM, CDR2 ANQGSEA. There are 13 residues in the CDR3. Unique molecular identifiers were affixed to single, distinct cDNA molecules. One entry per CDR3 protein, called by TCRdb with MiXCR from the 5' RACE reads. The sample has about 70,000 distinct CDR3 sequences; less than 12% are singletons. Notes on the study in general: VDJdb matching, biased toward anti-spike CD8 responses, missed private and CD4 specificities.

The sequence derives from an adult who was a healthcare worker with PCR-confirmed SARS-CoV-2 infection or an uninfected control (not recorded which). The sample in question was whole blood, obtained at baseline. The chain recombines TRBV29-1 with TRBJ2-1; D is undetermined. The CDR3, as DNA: TGCAGCGTTGTGTTTAGTACCTACAATGAGCAGTTCTTC. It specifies CSVVFSTYNEQFF.